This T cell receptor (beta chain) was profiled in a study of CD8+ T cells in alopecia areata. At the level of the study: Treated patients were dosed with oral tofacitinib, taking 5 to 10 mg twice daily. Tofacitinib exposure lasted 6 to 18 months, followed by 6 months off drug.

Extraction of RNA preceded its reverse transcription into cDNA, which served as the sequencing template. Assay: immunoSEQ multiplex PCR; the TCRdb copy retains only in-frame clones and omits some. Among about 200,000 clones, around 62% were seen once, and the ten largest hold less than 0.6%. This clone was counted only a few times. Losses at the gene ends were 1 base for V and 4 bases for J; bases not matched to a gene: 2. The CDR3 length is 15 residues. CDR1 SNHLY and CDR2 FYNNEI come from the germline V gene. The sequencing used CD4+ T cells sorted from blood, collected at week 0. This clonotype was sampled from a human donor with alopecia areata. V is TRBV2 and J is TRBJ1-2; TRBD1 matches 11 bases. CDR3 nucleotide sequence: TGTGCCAGCAGTGAAGGGACAGGGGGCTTCTATGGCTACACCTTC. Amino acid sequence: CASSEGTGGFYGYTF.